This is a list of T cell receptor beta chains from one sample in a study of T cell changes during pregnancy in multiple sclerosis. Profiled with immunoSEQ multiplex PCR; TCRdb holds only in-frame clones, not every one. The profile covers approximately 40,000 clones, with around 90% appearing a single time and 0.3% to 0.45% taken by the ten largest. This specimen was CD4+ T cells from peripheral blood mononuclear cells, taken in the third trimester of pregnancy. The origin of the receptors is a female donor in good health, enrolled as a control in a pregnancy study. Both conserved end residues are part of each CDR3. A D gene is named only where the DNA matches it firmly. A clone size is listed for some rows: how often the clone was seen (once, few, many), or a class if it is expanded.

TGCGCCAGCAGCACTCCAGGGGGCTGGGGCACTGAAGCTTTCTTT CASSTPGGWGTEAFF few TRBV4-1 TRBD1 TRBJ1-1
TGTGCCAGCAGCTCGGTTAGCGGCCGAGCCCTCTATGAGCAGTTCTTC CASSSVSGRALYEQFF - TRBV5-8 - TRBJ2-1
TGTGCCAGCAGCGCGCCGACAAGAACCGGGGAGCTGTTTTTT CASSAPTRTGELFF - TRBV7-2 - TRBJ2-2
TGTGCCAGCACCCCGGTAGGGGCATGGAATGAGCAGTTCTTC CASTPVGAWNEQFF - TRBV7-2 - TRBJ2-1
TGTGCCAGCACGGAGGACTCAGATACGCAGTATTTT CASTEDSDTQYF - TRBV2 - TRBJ2-3
TGTGCCAGCAGTGCAACTGGGGCCTATGGCTACACCTTC CASSATGAYGYTF - TRBV6-1 - TRBJ1-2
TGTGCCAGCAGCTTCAAGGGCAGGGCGAGCACAGATACGCAGTATTTT CASSFKGRASTDTQYF - TRBV2 - TRBJ2-3
TGTGCCAGCAGCTTGGAGGGGGCGACGGGAAACACCATATATTTT CASSLEGATGNTIYF - TRBV5-4 TRBD1 TRBJ1-3
TGTGCCAGTAGTATACAGGGCTCAGATACGCAGTATTTT CASSIQGSDTQYF - TRBV19 - TRBJ2-3
TGTGCCAGCATCCGTCTGGCGGGGGGTCGGGGGGAGCTGTTTTTT CASIRLAGGRGELFF - TRBV6-1 TRBD2 TRBJ2-2
TGTGCCAGCAGGCGGGACCCCGAAGAAGCTTTCTTT CASRRDPEEAFF - TRBV2 - TRBJ1-1
TGCGCCAGCACCCCAGGCCCTAGCGGGGAAGCAGATACGCAGTATTTT CASTPGPSGEADTQYF - TRBV5-1 TRBD2 TRBJ2-3
TGCGCCAGCAGCTTGGGGCGCGGGAGGTCTTACGAGCAGTACTTC CASSLGRGRSYEQYF - TRBV5-1 TRBD2 TRBJ2-7
TGTGCCAGCAGATTTGAGGGGGAAGCTACCAATCAGCCCCAGCATTTT CASRFEGEATNQPQHF - TRBV6-6 - TRBJ1-5
TGTGCCAGCAGCGTACCCCGGCCCTCTCTACTAGCGGGTGCTAGCACAGATACGCAGTATTTT CASSVPRPSLLAGASTDTQYF once TRBV9 TRBD2 TRBJ2-3
TGCGCCAGCAGTGTGGACACCAAATACGAGCAGTACTTC CASSVDTKYEQYF - TRBV10-1 - TRBJ2-7
TGTGCCAGCAGCCCCCTGACTGGAAACACCGGGGAGCTGTTTTTT CASSPLTGNTGELFF - TRBV6-5 - TRBJ2-2
TGTGCCAGCAGCCTTCTAAGTCGCGGGGGCACAGATACGCAGTATTTT CASSLLSRGGTDTQYF few TRBV7-9 - TRBJ2-3
TGTGCCATCAGTGACAGCGGGAGTAGGGGAGATACGCAGTATTTT CAISDSGSRGDTQYF - TRBV10-3 TRBD2 TRBJ2-3
TGTGCCAGCAGCTATACTAAGGGGAAACCTGAAGCTTTCTTT CASSYTKGKPEAFF - TRBV9 - TRBJ1-1
TGTGCCAGCTCGGGCAGGGCATCGGACACTGAAGCTTTCTTT CASSGRASDTEAFF - TRBV18 - TRBJ1-1
TGTGCCAGTAGCCTGGGGGGGCGGTCAGATACGCAGTATTTT CASSLGGRSDTQYF - TRBV19 - TRBJ2-3
TGCGCCACCACCCGGGACAGGGGTTACAATGAGCAGTTCTTC CATTRDRGYNEQFF - TRBV5-1 TRBD1 TRBJ2-1
TGTGCCTGGAGCGCACAGGGGATTCCCTACGAGCAGTACTTC CAWSAQGIPYEQYF - TRBV30 TRBD1 TRBJ2-7
TGTGCCAGCAGCCGGGACAGTAGCTATGGCTACACCTTC CASSRDSSYGYTF once TRBV6-6 TRBD1 TRBJ1-2